A selection of T cell receptor beta chains follows, all from one sample in a study of blood T cell repertoires in COVID-19. Using immunoSEQ multiplex PCR, the repertoire was profiled, and TCRdb retains in-frame clones only, with some absent. Among fewer than 300,000 clones listed, 90% were seen once. Sequencing was done on a sample of PBMCs or T cells enriched from blood (not recorded which). These receptors came from a woman in her twenties or thirties who had recovered from COVID-19. Each CDR3 is given with its conserved first and last residue. A D gene is named only where the DNA matches it firmly.

cdr3_aa d_call j_call v_call
CASSLFTGVITGELFF NA TRBJ2-2 TRBV28
CASSPLGLLNTEAFF NA TRBJ1-1 TRBV18
CASNGGFGTDTQYF NA TRBJ2-3 TRBV19
CATRRGQGNYYGYTF TRBD1 TRBJ1-2 TRBV28
CASSEGTFYGYTF NA TRBJ1-2 TRBV6-1
CASSDRSRSNQPQHF NA TRBJ1-5 TRBV6-1
CASSVTGLAGGGRYNEQFF TRBD2 TRBJ2-1 TRBV9
CASNKLYEAFF NA TRBJ1-1 TRBV6-1
CASSRGLAGESGANVLTF TRBD2 TRBJ2-6 TRBV4-3
CASSLIPSGGELFF NA TRBJ2-2 TRBV7-3
CASSWKEGTEAFF NA TRBJ1-1 TRBV18
CASSHRVTNQPQHF NA TRBJ1-5 TRBV3-1/TRBV3-2
CASSPGQGATYEQYF TRBD1 TRBJ2-7 TRBV5-4
CATSTLAGVGHEQYF NA TRBJ2-7 TRBV15
CASTAGGNTEAFF TRBD1 TRBJ1-1 TRBV6-5
CASSFGEGDGYTF NA TRBJ1-2 TRBV7-9
CASRSRRGNTEAFF NA TRBJ1-1 TRBV7-2
CASSLAASGSYNEQFF TRBD2 TRBJ2-1 TRBV7-2
CASSPEAGAHAEQFF TRBD2 TRBJ2-1 TRBV4-2
CATSDPTGAGDTDTQYF TRBD2 TRBJ2-3 TRBV24-1
CASSPSGGPVEQYF NA TRBJ2-7 TRBV11-2
CYPRDTYEQYF NA TRBJ2-7 TRBV5-4
CASSPREASTDTQYF NA TRBJ2-3 TRBV18
CASSVRTGIGYTF NA TRBJ1-2 TRBV28
CASSLDFLREQFF NA TRBJ2-1 TRBV11-2
CASSAQALGTEAFF NA TRBJ1-1 TRBV9
CASSYSGTVEAFF TRBD1 TRBJ1-1 TRBV6-5
CASSIPEYGYTF NA TRBJ1-2 TRBV6-6
CASSLGRPGHISNTEAFF NA TRBJ1-1 TRBV7-2
CASSFEGTGQPQHF TRBD1 TRBJ1-5 TRBV28
CASSLAGAGVNEQFF TRBD2 TRBJ2-1 TRBV7-6
CASRPRTVISYEQYF NA TRBJ2-7 TRBV6-5
CASSPPPSGRGTDTQYF TRBD2 TRBJ2-3 TRBV7-2
CATRTTGTGDSNQPQHF TRBD1 TRBJ1-5 TRBV24-1
CASSAGYYSGNTIYF NA TRBJ1-3 TRBV28
CASSLARPGSYTF NA TRBJ1-2 TRBV28
CASRTGGRGRTGELFF TRBD2 TRBJ2-2 TRBV19
CASSDLRQLGDTQYF NA TRBJ2-3 TRBV10-2
CASSIDLGRVGNEQYF NA TRBJ2-7 TRBV19
CASSQDRVGRARGTQYF TRBD2 TRBJ2-5 TRBV14
CSVWRQGTTEAFF TRBD1 TRBJ1-1 TRBV29-1
CASGHTDTQYF NA TRBJ2-3 TRBV12-3/TRBV12-4
CASSLGGAGNTIYF NA TRBJ1-3 TRBV11-2
CASSLATGTFNEKLFF NA TRBJ1-4 TRBV7-9
CASSEAYRGNTEAFF TRBD1 TRBJ1-1 TRBV28
CASSQDTYNEQFF NA TRBJ2-1 TRBV4-2
CASSSGQGINQPQHF TRBD1 TRBJ1-5 TRBV28
CASSYFGQGVTGELFF TRBD1 TRBJ2-2 TRBV6-5
CSVWGGGYGYTF NA TRBJ1-2 TRBV29-1
CASSLGGGLNTGELFF NA TRBJ2-2 TRBV11-3
CASSYSAGLDTGELFF NA TRBJ2-2 TRBV6-5
CASRVRQGYEQYF TRBD1 TRBJ2-7 TRBV5-1
CASSFWDMVETQYF NA TRBJ2-5 TRBV5-1
CASSQGSTSGGYEQYF TRBD2 TRBJ2-7 TRBV4-3
CASSQDGTGQGNSPLHF TRBD1 TRBJ1-6 TRBV4-2
CATSLGREVSNQPQHF NA TRBJ1-5 TRBV15
CASIPDINNEQFF NA TRBJ2-1 TRBV2
CAISRLPGTVSNQPQHF TRBD1 TRBJ1-5 TRBV10-3
CASSVSGTGYNEQFF TRBD1 TRBJ2-1 TRBV19